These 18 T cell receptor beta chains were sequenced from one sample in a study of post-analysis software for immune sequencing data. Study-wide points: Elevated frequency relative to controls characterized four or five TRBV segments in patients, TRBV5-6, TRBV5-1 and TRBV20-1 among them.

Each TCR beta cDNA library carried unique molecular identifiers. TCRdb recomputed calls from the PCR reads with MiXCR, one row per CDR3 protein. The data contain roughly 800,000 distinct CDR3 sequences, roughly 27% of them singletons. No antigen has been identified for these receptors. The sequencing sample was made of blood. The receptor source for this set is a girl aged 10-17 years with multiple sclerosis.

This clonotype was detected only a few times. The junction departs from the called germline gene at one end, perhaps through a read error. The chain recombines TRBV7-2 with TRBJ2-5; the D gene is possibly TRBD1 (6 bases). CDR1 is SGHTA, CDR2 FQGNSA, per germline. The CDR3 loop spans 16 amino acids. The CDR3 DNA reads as TGTGCCTGCAGGCCACATCGCCAAGGGGGCCAAGAGACCCAGTACTTC. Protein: CACRPHRQGGQETQYF.

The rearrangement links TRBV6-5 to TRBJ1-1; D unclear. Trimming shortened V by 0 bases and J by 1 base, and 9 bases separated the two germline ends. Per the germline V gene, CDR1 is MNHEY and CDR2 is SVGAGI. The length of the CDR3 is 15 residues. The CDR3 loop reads CASSYSRKQNTEAFF. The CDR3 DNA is TGTGCCAGCAGTTACTCGCGGAAACAGAACACTGAAGCTTTCTTT.

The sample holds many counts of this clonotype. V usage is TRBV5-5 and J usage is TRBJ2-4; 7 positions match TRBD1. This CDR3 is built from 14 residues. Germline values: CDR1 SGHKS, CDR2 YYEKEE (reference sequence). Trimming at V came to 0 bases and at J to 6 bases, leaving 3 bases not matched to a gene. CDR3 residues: CASSLGPGGNIQYF. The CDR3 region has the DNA TGTGCCAGCAGCTTGGGCCCAGGGGGAAACATTCAGTACTTC.

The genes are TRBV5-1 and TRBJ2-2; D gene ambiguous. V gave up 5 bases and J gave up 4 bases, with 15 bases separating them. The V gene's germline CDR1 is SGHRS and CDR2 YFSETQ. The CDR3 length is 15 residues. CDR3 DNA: TGCGCCAGCAGTTCGATGTTTGTCGGCACCGGGGAGCTGTTTTTT. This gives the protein CASSSMFVGTGELFF. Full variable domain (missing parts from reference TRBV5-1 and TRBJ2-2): KAGVTQTPRYLIKTRGQQVTLSCSPISGHRSVSWYQQTPGQGLQFLFEYFSETQRNKGNFPGRFSGRQFSNSRSEMNVSTLELGDSALYLCASSSMFVGTGELFFGEGSRLTVL.

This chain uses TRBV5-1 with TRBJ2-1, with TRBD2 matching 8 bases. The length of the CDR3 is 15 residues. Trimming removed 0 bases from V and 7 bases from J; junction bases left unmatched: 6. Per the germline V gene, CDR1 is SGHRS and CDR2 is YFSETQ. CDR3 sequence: CASSLGSGAANEQFF. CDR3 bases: TGCGCCAGCAGCTTGGGTAGCGGGGCGGCGAATGAGCAGTTCTTC.

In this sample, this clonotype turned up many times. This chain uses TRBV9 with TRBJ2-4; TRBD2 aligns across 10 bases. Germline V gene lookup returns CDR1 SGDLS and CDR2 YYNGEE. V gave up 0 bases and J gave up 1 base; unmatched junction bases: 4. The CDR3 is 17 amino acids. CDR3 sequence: CASSVGLAGAAKNIQYF. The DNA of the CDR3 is TGTGCCAGCAGCGTAGGCCTAGCGGGAGCGGCCAAAAACATTCAGTACTTC.

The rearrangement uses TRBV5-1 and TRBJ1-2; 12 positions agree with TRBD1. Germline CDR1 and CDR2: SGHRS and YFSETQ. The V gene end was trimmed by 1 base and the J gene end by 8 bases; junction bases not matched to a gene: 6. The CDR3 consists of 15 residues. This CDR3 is CASSLWGQGAGGYTF. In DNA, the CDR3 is TGCGCCAGCAGCTTGTGGGGACAGGGGGCCGGAGGCTACACCTTC.

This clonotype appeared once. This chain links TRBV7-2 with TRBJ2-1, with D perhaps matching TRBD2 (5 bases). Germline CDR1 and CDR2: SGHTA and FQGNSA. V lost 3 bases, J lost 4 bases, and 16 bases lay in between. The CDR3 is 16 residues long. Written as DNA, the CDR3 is TGTGCCAGCAGCTTCATAGGCGGGCCCCCATACAATGAGCAGTTCTTC. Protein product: CASSFIGGPPYNEQFF.

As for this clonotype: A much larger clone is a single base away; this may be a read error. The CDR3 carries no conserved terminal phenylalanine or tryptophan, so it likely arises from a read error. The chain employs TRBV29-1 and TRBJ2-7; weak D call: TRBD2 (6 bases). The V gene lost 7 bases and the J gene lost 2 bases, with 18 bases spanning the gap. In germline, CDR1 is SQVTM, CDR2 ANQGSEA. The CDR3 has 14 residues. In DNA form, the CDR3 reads TGCAGCGCAAGCTCGGGACTCGGGACCTACGAGCAGTACTTA. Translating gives CSASSGLGTYEQYL.

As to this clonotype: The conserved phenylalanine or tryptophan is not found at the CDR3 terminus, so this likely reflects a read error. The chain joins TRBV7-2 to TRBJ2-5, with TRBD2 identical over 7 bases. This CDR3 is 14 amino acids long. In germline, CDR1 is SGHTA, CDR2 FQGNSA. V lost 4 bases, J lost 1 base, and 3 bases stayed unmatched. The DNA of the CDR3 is TGTGCCAGCAGCTCCTCTAGCGGCCAAGAGACCCAGTACTAC. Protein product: CASSSSSGQETQYY.

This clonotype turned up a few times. The CDR3 region is CASATGGTTDTQYF. Written as DNA, the CDR3 is TGCGCCAGCGCCACGGGGGGTACCACAGATACGCAGTATTTT. The chain couples TRBV5-1 to TRBJ2-3; 7 bases agree with TRBD2. Germline lookup yields CDR1 SGHRS and CDR2 YFSETQ. V shed 7 bases, J shed 2 bases, and the junction held 7 bases outside the gene matches. This CDR3 contains 14 residues.

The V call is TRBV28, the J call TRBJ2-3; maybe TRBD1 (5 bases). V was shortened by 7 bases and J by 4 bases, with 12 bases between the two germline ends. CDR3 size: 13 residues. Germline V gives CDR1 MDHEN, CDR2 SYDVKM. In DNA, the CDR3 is TGTGCCAGCACCCACCAGGGCCCAGATACGCAGTATTTT. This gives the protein CASTHQGPDTQYF.

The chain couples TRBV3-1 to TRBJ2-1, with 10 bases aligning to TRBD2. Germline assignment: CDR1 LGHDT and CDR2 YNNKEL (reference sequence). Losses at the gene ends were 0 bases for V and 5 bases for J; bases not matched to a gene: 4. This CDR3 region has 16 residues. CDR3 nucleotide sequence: TGTGCCAGCAGCCAAGATAGCGGGGGGCCTCACAATGAGCAGTTCTTC. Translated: CASSQDSGGPHNEQFF.

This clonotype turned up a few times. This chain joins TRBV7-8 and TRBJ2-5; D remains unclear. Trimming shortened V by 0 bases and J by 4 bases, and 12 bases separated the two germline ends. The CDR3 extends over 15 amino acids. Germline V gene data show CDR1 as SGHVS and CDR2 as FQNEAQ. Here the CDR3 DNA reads TGTGCCAGCAGCTTAGCCGGCTCTCAACGAGAGACCCAGTACTTC. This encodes CASSLAGSQRETQYF.

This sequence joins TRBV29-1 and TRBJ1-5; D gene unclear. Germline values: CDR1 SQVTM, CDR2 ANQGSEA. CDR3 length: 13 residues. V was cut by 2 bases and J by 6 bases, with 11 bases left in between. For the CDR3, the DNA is TGCAGCGTTGAAATAGGCGCGAGTCAGCCCCAGCATTTT. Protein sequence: CSVEIGASQPQHF.

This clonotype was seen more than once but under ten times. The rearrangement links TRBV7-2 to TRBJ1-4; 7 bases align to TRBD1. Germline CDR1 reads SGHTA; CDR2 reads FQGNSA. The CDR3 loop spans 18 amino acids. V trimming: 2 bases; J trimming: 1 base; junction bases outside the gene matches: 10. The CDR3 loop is CASSLIAAGGITNEKLFF. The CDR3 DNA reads TGTGCCAGCAGCTTAATTGCGGCAGGGGGAATAACTAATGAAAAACTGTTTTTT. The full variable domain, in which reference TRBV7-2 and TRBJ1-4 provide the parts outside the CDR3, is GAGVSQSPSNKVTEKGKDVELRCDPISGHTALYWYRQSLGQGLEFLIYFQGNSAPDKSGLPSDRFSAERTGGSVSTLTIQRTQQEDSAVYLCASSLIAAGGITNEKLFFGSGTQLSVL.

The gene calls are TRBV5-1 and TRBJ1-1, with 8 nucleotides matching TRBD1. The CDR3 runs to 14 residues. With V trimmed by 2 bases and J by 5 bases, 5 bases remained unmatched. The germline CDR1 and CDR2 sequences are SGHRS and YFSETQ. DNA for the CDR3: TGCGCCAGCAGCTTACCGACAGGGGTAACTGAAGCTTTCTTT. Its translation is CASSLPTGVTEAFF.

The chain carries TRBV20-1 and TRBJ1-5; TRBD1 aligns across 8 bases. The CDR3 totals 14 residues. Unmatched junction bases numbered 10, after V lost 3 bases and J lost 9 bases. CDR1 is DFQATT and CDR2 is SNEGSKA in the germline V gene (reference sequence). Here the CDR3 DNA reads TGCAGTGCTAGGGGGGACAGGCTGGCGTCGCCCCAGCATTTT. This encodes CSARGDRLASPQHF.